A selection of T cell receptor beta chains follows, all from one sample in a study of cytomegalovirus exposure and HLA in healthy donors. Using immunoSEQ multiplex PCR, the repertoire was profiled, and TCRdb retains in-frame clones only, with some absent. Among about 130,000 clones listed, about 94% were seen once. What was sequenced was PBMCs. These receptors all come from a man between 18 and 35 years old in good health and CMV-seropositive. Each CDR3 is given with its conserved first and last residue. D genes are given only for firm matches. The size field is filled for only some rows; it gives once, few, many or a size class.

J	size	V	D	CDR3	DNA
TRBJ2-3	-	TRBV5-1	TRBD2	CASRTGLAGDTQYF	TGCGCCAGCAGGACGGGACTAGCGGGAGATACGCAGTATTTT
TRBJ1-3	-	TRBV28	TRBD1	CASSSFRDRALGNTIYF	TGTGCCAGCAGTTCCTTCCGGGACAGAGCTCTTGGAAACACCATATATTTT
TRBJ2-7	-	TRBV11-2	-	CASSLDRRDRHSYEQYF	TGTGCCAGCAGCTTAGATCGGAGAGACAGGCACTCCTACGAGCAGTACTTC
TRBJ1-1	-	TRBV21-1	-	CASSSPPRVGTEAFF	TGTGCCAGCAGCAGCCCGCCCAGGGTGGGCACTGAAGCTTTCTTT
TRBJ2-7	-	TRBV11-3	TRBD2	CASSLRGGDEQYF	TGTGCCAGCAGCTTACGCGGGGGGGACGAGCAGTACTTC
TRBJ1-1	-	TRBV19	TRBD1	CASTRQGNTEAFF	TGTGCCAGTACCCGACAGGGGAACACTGAAGCTTTCTTT
TRBJ2-3	-	TRBV2	TRBD2	CASTLLGGSYGADTQYF	TGTGCCAGCACTTTATTGGGCGGGAGTTATGGCGCAGATACGCAGTATTTT
TRBJ1-1	-	TRBV29-1	-	CSVGRTRDHTEAFF	TGCAGCGTTGGACGGACAAGGGATCACACTGAAGCTTTCTTT
TRBJ1-6	-	TRBV5-6	-	CASSLRRNSPLHF	TGTGCCAGCAGCCTTCGGAGGAATTCACCCCTCCACTTT
TRBJ1-5	-	TRBV6-5	-	CASSYLQINQPQHF	TGTGCCAGCAGTTACTTACAGATCAATCAGCCCCAGCATTTT
TRBJ2-7	-	TRBV5-1	-	CASSLGGGGNEQYF	TGCGCCAGCAGCTTGGGAGGGGGCGGGAACGAGCAGTACTTC
TRBJ2-7	-	TRBV2	TRBD1	CASSATYRGAEQYF	TGTGCCAGCAGTGCCACCTACAGGGGAGCCGAGCAGTACTTC
TRBJ1-5	-	TRBV14	-	CASSHSGGNQPQHF	TGTGCCAGCAGCCATTCCGGGGGAAATCAGCCCCAGCATTTT
TRBJ2-7	-	TRBV28	TRBD1	CASSQPRGQGYYEQYF	TGTGCCAGCAGTCAGCCTAGGGGACAGGGCTACTACGAGCAGTACTTC
TRBJ2-1	once	TRBV2	TRBD2	CATRASGTSYNEQFF	TGTGCCACAAGGGCTAGCGGAACATCATACAATGAGCAGTTCTTC
TRBJ1-4	-	TRBV2	TRBD1	CASSTPGQGSEKLFF	TGTGCCAGCAGTACCCCGGGACAGGGTAGTGAAAAACTGTTTTTT
TRBJ2-7	few	TRBV7-9	TRBD2	CASSKRERVAEQYF	TGTGCCAGCAGCAAGCGGGAGCGGGTGGCCGAGCAGTACTTC
TRBJ1-1	-	TRBV5-4	TRBD1	CASSQDRGRVGGTEAFF	TGTGCCAGCAGCCAGGACAGGGGGCGCGTAGGTGGCACTGAAGCTTTCTTT
TRBJ2-3	-	TRBV6-5	-	CASSPRRTDTQYF	TGTGCCAGCAGTCCGCGGCGGACAGATACGCAGTATTTT
TRBJ2-7	-	TRBV11-2	TRBD2	CASSLRSGSSYEQYF	TGTGCCAGCAGCTTACGTAGCGGGAGTTCCTACGAGCAGTACTTC
TRBJ2-1	-	TRBV14	-	CASSHPGPGSEQFF	TGTGCCAGCAGCCATCCTGGGCCGGGGAGTGAGCAGTTCTTC
TRBJ2-3	-	TRBV4-2	-	CASSQDGGEKVTDTQYF	TGTGCCAGCAGCCAAGATGGTGGGGAGAAGGTTACAGATACGCAGTATTTT
TRBJ2-1	once	TRBV2	-	CASSDRRTYNEQFF	TGTGCCAGCAGCGACAGGAGGACGTACAATGAGCAGTTCTTC
TRBJ1-1	-	TRBV5-1	-	CASSLAPVNTEAFF	TGCGCCAGCAGCTTGGCCCCAGTCAACACTGAAGCTTTCTTT
TRBJ1-2	few	TRBV6-1	TRBD1	CASSPGKAGGYGYTF	TGTGCCAGCAGTCCAGGCAAGGCAGGGGGCTATGGCTACACCTTC
TRBJ2-3	-	TRBV4-1	-	CASMGGGTDTQYF	TGCGCCAGCATGGGAGGAGGCACAGATACGCAGTATTTT
TRBJ1-5	-	TRBV7-9	-	CASSRLEAGQPQHF	TGTGCCAGCAGCCGCTTGGAAGCAGGTCAGCCCCAGCATTTT
TRBJ2-3	-	TRBV28	-	CASSPGRWVTDTQYF	TGTGCCAGCAGTCCGGGTCGGTGGGTCACAGATACGCAGTATTTT
TRBJ2-7	once	TRBV5-1	-	CASSLNRGYEQYF	TGCGCCAGCAGCTTGAATCGGGGATACGAGCAGTACTTC
TRBJ2-1	-	TRBV6-5	-	CASVRSGGDNEQFF	TGTGCCAGCGTAAGGTCCGGAGGCGACAATGAGCAGTTCTTC
TRBJ1-3	-	TRBV2	-	CASRTPGNTIYF	TGTGCCAGCCGGACTCCTGGAAACACCATATATTTT
TRBJ2-7	-	TRBV27	TRBD1	CASSPGTGNEQYF	TGTGCCAGCAGTCCTGGGACAGGGAACGAGCAGTACTTC
TRBJ2-4	-	TRBV11-2	TRBD1	CASSPQNRGTLIKNIQYF	TGTGCCAGCAGCCCCCAAAACAGGGGGACCCTTATTAAAAACATTCAGTACTTC
TRBJ1-2	-	TRBV11-2	-	CASSSRWEPNYGYTF	TGTGCCAGCAGCTCGCGATGGGAGCCGAACTATGGCTACACCTTC
TRBJ1-5	-	TRBV7-2	-	CASSLDSPQPQHF	TGTGCCAGCAGCCTGGACAGCCCTCAGCCCCAGCATTTT
TRBJ1-5	-	TRBV4-1	-	CASSQAQGSQPQHF	TGCGCCAGCAGCCAAGCCCAAGGGAGTCAGCCCCAGCATTTT
TRBJ2-7	once	TRBV18	TRBD2	CASSQLAGGGNEQYF	TGTGCCAGCTCACAGCTAGCGGGAGGAGGCAACGAGCAGTACTTC
TRBJ2-3	-	TRBV27	TRBD1	CASSPGTGMGLTDTQYF	TGTGCCAGCAGCCCCGGGACAGGGATGGGGCTCACAGATACGCAGTATTTT
TRBJ2-7	-	TRBV29-1	TRBD2	CSVLKLAGLRYEQYF	TGCAGCGTATTGAAACTAGCGGGATTACGCTACGAGCAGTACTTC
TRBJ2-3	-	TRBV5-4	-	CASSRSRRSDPSDTQYF	TGTGCCAGCAGCCGTTCGAGGAGGAGCGACCCGTCAGATACGCAGTATTTT
TRBJ1-2	-	TRBV28	-	CASSFIGHGKGYTF	TGTGCCAGCAGTTTTATCGGACATGGGAAAGGCTACACCTTC
TRBJ2-3	-	TRBV4-1	TRBD1	CASSRDREDTQYF	TGCGCCAGCAGCCGCGACAGGGAAGATACGCAGTATTTT
TRBJ2-7	-	TRBV7-9	-	CASSGDPSSYEQYF	TGTGCCAGCTCGGGAGATCCCAGCTCCTACGAGCAGTACTTC
TRBJ2-7	-	TRBV6-6	TRBD1	CASSSTGAAYEQYF	TGTGCCAGCAGTTCAACAGGGGCCGCCTACGAGCAGTACTTC
TRBJ2-7	-	TRBV10-1	-	CASSDGYEQYF	TGCGCCAGCAGTGACGGGTACGAGCAGTACTTC
TRBJ1-2	-	TRBV2	TRBD1	CASRPGQGPRGYTF	TGTGCCAGCAGGCCGGGACAGGGGCCTCGGGGCTACACCTTC
TRBJ1-5	-	TRBV5-1	-	CASSLEGHRTQPQHF	TGCGCCAGCAGCTTGGAGGGACACCGAACTCAGCCCCAGCATTTT
TRBJ1-4	-	TRBV18	-	CASSPMRGGREKLFF	TGTGCCAGCTCACCAATGAGGGGAGGGCGAGAAAAACTGTTTTTT
TRBJ2-7	-	TRBV5-1	TRBD2	CASRRLGGRAETYEQYF	TGCGCCAGCAGGAGGTTAGGCGGGAGGGCCGAAACCTACGAGCAGTACTTC
TRBJ1-2	once	TRBV2	-	CASSETTGGYGYTF	TGTGCCAGCAGTGAAACGACAGGCGGCTATGGCTACACCTTC